This passage covers 10 T cell receptor beta chains from one sample sequenced in a study of blood T cells in healthy people across ages. PCR was performed a second time for about 7 to 11 cycles using a sample-barcoded 5' primer and a J-beta primer mix. TCRdb re-analysed the 5' RACE reads in MiXCR, keeping a single row per CDR3 protein. The repertoire includes around 800,000 distinct CDR3 sequences, about 48% of them detected once, and about 42% sits in the top ten. The sample was blood. All receptors derive from a man at least 80 years old in good health.

The table lists this clonotype with a few counts. J is TRBJ1-6 and V is TRBV2; D is uncertain. The CDR3 loop spans 12 amino acids. Germline CDR1 SNHLY, CDR2 FYNNEI. The V gene lost 5 bases and the J gene lost 11 bases, with 10 bases spanning the gap. The CDR3, as DNA: TGTGCCAGCAGTTTGTCCCGGGCACCCCTCCACTTT. Amino acid sequence: CASSLSRAPLHF.

The J gene is TRBJ1-5, the V gene TRBV20-1; weak D call: TRBD1 (5 bases). CDR1 DFQATT and CDR2 SNEGSKA come from the germline V gene (reference sequence). This CDR3 spans 13 amino acids. V was clipped by 5 bases and J by 6 bases, with 14 bases between them. CDR3 in DNA: TGCAGTGCTTCCCAGGGCCTGGGTCAGCCCCAGCATTTT. Protein product: CSASQGLGQPQHF.

This clonotype was found a few times. The chain has TRBV5-1 and TRBJ2-3, with D tentatively TRBD2 (6 bases). V was pared by 0 bases and J by 8 bases, with 7 bases between. Germline CDR1 SGHRS, CDR2 YFSETQ. CDR3 length equals 12 residues. DNA of the CDR3: TGCGCCAGCAGCTTGGAAGCGGGTACGCAGTATTTT. Residues: CASSLEAGTQYF.

V and J are TRBV29-1 and TRBJ2-7; tentatively, D is TRBD2 (5 bases). Germline V gene data show CDR1 as SQVTM and CDR2 as ANQGSEA. V was trimmed by 1 base and J by 1 base, leaving 14 bases between them. The CDR3 sequence is 15 residues long. For the CDR3, the DNA is TGCAGCGTTGAAGGCCGTCGGGGAAAATCCTACGAGCAGTACTTC. Translated: CSVEGRRGKSYEQYF.

V gene TRBV6-1 combines with J gene TRBJ1-2; a possible D gene is TRBD1 (6 bases). The V gene's germline CDR1 is MNHNS and CDR2 SASEGT. This CDR3 has 13 amino acids. Trimming shortened V by 7 bases and J by 8 bases, and 17 bases separated the two germline ends. CDR3 loop: CASTGGTALGYTF. The DNA for the CDR3 is TGTGCCAGCACTGGGGGCACGGCGTTGGGCTACACCTTC.

In its sample, this clonotype was seen a few times. The rearrangement links TRBV10-3 to TRBJ2-1, with D possibly being TRBD1 (6 bases). With 0 bases removed from V and 7 bases from J, the gap between germline ends came to 22 bases. The germline V gene has CDR1 ENHRY and CDR2 SYGVKD. The CDR3 has 18 amino acids. CDR3 sequence reads: CAISESNKELSGTNEQFF. CDR3 in DNA: TGTGCCATCAGTGAGTCGAATAAAGAACTTTCAGGGACAAATGAGCAGTTCTTC.

V and J are TRBV12-3 or TRBV12-4 and TRBJ2-1; 12 bases match TRBD2. The trim removed 7 bases at V and 2 bases at J, leaving 3 bases unmatched. The CDR3 length is 15 residues. CDR3 in amino acids: CASKWTSGAYNEQFF. CDR3 DNA sequence: TGTGCCAGCAAATGGACTAGCGGGGCCTACAATGAGCAGTTCTTC.

This sequence joins TRBV4-2 and TRBJ2-7; D is undetermined. This CDR3 is built from 13 residues. Germline loops: CDR1 LGHNA, CDR2 YNFKEQ. The V end was cut by 0 bases, the J end by 6 bases, with 9 bases between. The CDR3 region is CASSQDRSTEQYF. The CDR3 bases are TGTGCCAGCAGCCAAGATAGGAGCACCGAGCAGTACTTC.

The chain has TRBV6-4 and TRBJ1-1; no reliable D call. Per germline, CDR1 MRHNA and CDR2 SNTAGT. CDR3 size: 13 residues. V was trimmed by 6 bases and J by 2 bases, leaving 10 bases between them. The CDR3 sequence: CASSDTPNTEAFF. The CDR3 DNA sequence: TGTGCCAGCAGCGATACACCAAACACTGAAGCTTTCTTT.

The chain has TRBV30 and TRBJ2-5, with 12 bases fitting TRBD2. The germline gives CDR1 GTSNPN, CDR2 SVGIG (reference sequence). CDR3 length: 19 amino acids. With 0 bases clipped from V and 11 bases from J, the junction kept 22 bases outside the gene matches. The DNA for the CDR3 is TGTGCCTGGAGTGTATCTGACGGGACTAGCGGGTTGTCCTACAATGAGCAGTACTTC. Translating it yields CAWSVSDGTSGLSYNEQYF. The full variable domain, in which reference TRBV30 and TRBJ2-5 provide the parts outside the CDR3, is SQTIHQWPATLVQPVGSPLSLECTVEGTSNPNLYWYRQAAGRGLQLLFYSVGIGQISSEVPQNLSASRPQDRQFILSSKKLLLSDSGFYLCAWSVSDGTSGLSYNEQYFGPGTRLLVL.